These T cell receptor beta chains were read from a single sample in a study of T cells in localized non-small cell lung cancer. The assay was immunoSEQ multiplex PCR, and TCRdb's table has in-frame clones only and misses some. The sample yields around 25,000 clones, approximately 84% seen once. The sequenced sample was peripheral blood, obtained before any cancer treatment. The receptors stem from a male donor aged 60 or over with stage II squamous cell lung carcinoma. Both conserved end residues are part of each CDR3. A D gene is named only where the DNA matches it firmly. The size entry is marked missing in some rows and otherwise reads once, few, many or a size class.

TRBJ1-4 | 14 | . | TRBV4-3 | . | CASSLRGADEKLFF | TGCGCCAGCAGCCTAAGGGGCGCGGATGAAAAACTGTTTTTT
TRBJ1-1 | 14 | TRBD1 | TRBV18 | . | CASSPGQGRTEAFF | TGTGCCAGCTCCCCCGGACAGGGTAGAACTGAAGCTTTCTTT
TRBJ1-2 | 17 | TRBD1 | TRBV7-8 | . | CASSPNPGTGGTYGYTF | TGTGCCAGCAGCCCTAATCCCGGGACAGGGGGCACCTATGGCTACACCTTC
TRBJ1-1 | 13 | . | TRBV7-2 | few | CASSQGRNTEAFF | TGTGCCAGCAGCCAGGGGAGGAACACTGAAGCTTTCTTT
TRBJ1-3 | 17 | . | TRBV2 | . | CASSPMEGSKAGNTIYF | TGTGCCAGCAGCCCCATGGAGGGAAGCAAAGCTGGAAACACCATATATTTT
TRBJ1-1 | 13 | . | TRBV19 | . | CASSYKGGTEAFF | TGTGCCAGTAGTTACAAGGGGGGCACTGAAGCTTTCTTT
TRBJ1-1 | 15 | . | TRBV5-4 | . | CASSLGQARKTEAFF | TGTGCCAGCAGCTTGGGACAGGCTAGGAAGACTGAAGCTTTCTTT
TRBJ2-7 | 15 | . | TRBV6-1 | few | CASNPMGTLAGEQYF | TGTGCCAGTAACCCCATGGGGACACTGGCGGGGGAGCAGTACTTC
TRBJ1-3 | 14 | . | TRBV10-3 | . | CAIRDQGTGNTIYF | TGTGCCATCAGAGACCAGGGTACTGGAAACACCATATATTTT
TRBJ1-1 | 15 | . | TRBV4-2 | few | CASSPEGAPNTEAFF | TGTGCCAGCAGCCCCGAAGGGGCACCGAACACTGAAGCTTTCTTT
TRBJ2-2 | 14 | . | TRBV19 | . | CASNRGLGTGELFF | TGTGCCAGTAATAGGGGTTTGGGCACCGGGGAGCTGTTTTTT
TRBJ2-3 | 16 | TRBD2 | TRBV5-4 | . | CASSLLAGGRTDTQYF | TGTGCCAGCAGCTTACTAGCGGGGGGGCGGACAGATACGCAGTATTTT
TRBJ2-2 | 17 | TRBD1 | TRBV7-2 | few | CASSLVIGRGRSGELFF | TGTGCCAGCAGCTTGGTCATAGGCAGGGGGCGAAGCGGGGAGCTGTTTTTT
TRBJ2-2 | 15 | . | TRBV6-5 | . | CASSYRQGNTGELFF | TGTGCCAGCAGTTACCGGCAGGGGAACACCGGGGAGCTGTTTTTT
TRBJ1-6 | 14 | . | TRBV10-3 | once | CAIGASQANSPLHF | TGTGCCATCGGTGCCTCACAGGCCAATTCACCCCTCCACTTT
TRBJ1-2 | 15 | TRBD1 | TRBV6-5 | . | CASSLTGTGSYGYTF | TGTGCCAGCAGTCTCACCGGGACAGGGTCCTATGGCTACACCTTC
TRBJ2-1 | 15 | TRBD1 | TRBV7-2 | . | CASSPWDRGTNEQFF | TGTGCCAGCAGCCCCTGGGACAGGGGCACCAATGAGCAGTTCTTC
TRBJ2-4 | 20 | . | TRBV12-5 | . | CASGPEGSRGTILAKNIQYF | TGTGCTAGTGGTCCCGAGGGTAGCAGAGGTACTATTCTAGCCAAAAACATTCAGTACTTC
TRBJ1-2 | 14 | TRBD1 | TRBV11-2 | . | CASSLAGGTAGYTF | TGTGCCAGCAGCTTAGCTGGGGGGACAGCCGGCTACACCTTC
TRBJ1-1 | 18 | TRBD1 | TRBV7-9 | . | CASSLRDRGPVGDTEAFF | TGTGCCAGCAGCTTAAGGGACAGGGGTCCGGTAGGGGACACTGAAGCTTTCTTT
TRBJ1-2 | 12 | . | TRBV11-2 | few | CASSQQGYGYTF | TGTGCCAGCAGCCAACAGGGTTATGGCTACACCTTC
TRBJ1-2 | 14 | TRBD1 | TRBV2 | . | CASRKDRGGDGYTF | TGTGCCAGCAGGAAGGACAGGGGGGGCGATGGCTACACCTTC
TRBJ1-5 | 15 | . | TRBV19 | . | CASRNFESSNQPQHF | TGTGCCAGTAGGAACTTCGAATCTAGCAATCAGCCCCAGCATTTT
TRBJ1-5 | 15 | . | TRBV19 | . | CASSTRGTTGQPQHF | TGTGCCAGTAGTACGAGGGGGACAACTGGCCAGCCCCAGCATTTT
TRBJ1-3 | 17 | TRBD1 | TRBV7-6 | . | CASSLYPGQGAGNTIYF | TGTGCCAGCAGCTTATACCCGGGACAGGGGGCGGGAAACACCATATATTTT
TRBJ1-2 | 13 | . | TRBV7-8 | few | CASSYRAWDGYTF | TGTGCCAGCAGCTACCGGGCCTGGGATGGCTACACCTTC
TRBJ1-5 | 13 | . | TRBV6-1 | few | CASTREVDQPQHF | TGTGCCAGCACCAGGGAGGTCGATCAGCCCCAGCATTTT
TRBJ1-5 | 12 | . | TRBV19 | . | CASSTGHQPQHF | TGTGCCAGTAGTACAGGGCATCAGCCCCAGCATTTT
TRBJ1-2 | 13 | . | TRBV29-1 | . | CSVRTGFDYGYTF | TGCAGCGTCCGTACAGGGTTTGATTATGGCTACACCTTC
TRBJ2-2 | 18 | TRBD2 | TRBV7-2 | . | CASSPLSLAGSNTGELFF | TGTGCCAGCAGCCCTCTCTCACTAGCGGGGTCGAACACCGGGGAGCTGTTTTTT
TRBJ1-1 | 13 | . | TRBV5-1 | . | CASSLDQDAEAFF | TGCGCCAGCAGCTTGGATCAGGACGCTGAAGCTTTCTTT
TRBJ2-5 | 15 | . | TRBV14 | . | CASSQGNRAKETQYF | TGTGCCAGCAGCCAAGGGAACAGGGCGAAAGAGACCCAGTACTTC
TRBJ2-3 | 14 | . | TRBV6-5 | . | CASSHGQDTDTQYF | TGTGCCAGCAGTCATGGACAAGACACAGATACGCAGTATTTT
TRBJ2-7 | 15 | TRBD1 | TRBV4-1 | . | CASSQGGQGAREQYF | TGCGCCAGCAGCCAAGGGGGGCAGGGGGCTCGCGAGCAGTACTTC
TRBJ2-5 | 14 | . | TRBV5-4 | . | CASSLPGLEWGQYF | TGTGCCAGCAGCTTGCCGGGGCTGGAGTGGGGCCAGTACTTC